The entry that follows covers one T cell receptor (beta chain) sequence. The CDR3 loop spans 14 amino acids. Germline V gives CDR1 SEHNR, CDR2 FQNEAQ (reference sequence). The data originate from a study of sequential checkpoint blockade in melanoma. Study-level background: First-line arms were nivolumab then ipilimumab, or the reverse, randomized 1:1.

The table came from immunoSEQ multiplex PCR; TCRdb's copy has only in-frame clones and leaves some out. This repertoire shows just under 20,000 clones, 75% to 85% found once; its top ten account for 35% to 40%. Sample treatment: randomized to nivolumab then ipilimumab (arm A) or the reverse (arm B). Patients had received no earlier DNA-damaging chemotherapy. Live CD3+CD8+ CD19− CD56− cells were sorted from PBMCs. The origin of this receptor is a human donor with melanoma. This rearrangement joins TRBV7-9 to TRBJ2-5; no firm D call. Judging by the DNA end, TRBJ2-7 fits better; the J call may be wrong. Here the sequenced sample was CD8+ T cells sorted from blood (inferred from file names), taken from a patient given nivolumab and ipilimumab in sequence. The DNA for the CDR3 is TGTGCCAGCAGCTTGCCCCTGTTGGACTACGAGCAGTACTTC. This codes for CASSLPLLDYEQYF.